This passage covers 27 T cell receptor beta chains from one sample sequenced in a study of OX40 agonist ivuxolimab in advanced cancers. Generated by immunoSEQ multiplex PCR, the TCRdb table keeps only in-frame clones and is missing some. Among roughly 76,000 clones listed, approximately 86% were seen once. The material sequenced was CD4+ or CD8+ T cells sorted from blood, taken in a trial of the OX40 agonist ivuxolimab. The receptor set was obtained from an adult with an advanced solid tumor such as melanoma, head and neck, liver or kidney cancer.

The V gene is TRBV25-1, the J gene TRBJ1-2, with no clear D. Trimming stripped 2 bases from V and 8 bases from J, with 9 bases between. This CDR3 has 12 amino acids. Looked up from germline, CDR1 is MGHDK and CDR2 is SYGVNS. In nucleotides, the CDR3 is TGTGCCAGCAGTGAAGGACTCTGGGGCTACACCTTC. This encodes CASSEGLWGYTF.

The J gene is TRBJ1-5, the V gene TRBV10-1, with D possibly TRBD1 on 5 matching bases. The CDR3 totals 13 residues. V was cut by 6 bases and J by 4 bases, with 10 bases left in between. Germline V gene lookup returns CDR1 WNHNN and CDR2 SYGVQD (reference sequence). The CDR3 sequence is CASSTGPNQPQHF. CDR3 in DNA: TGCGCCAGCAGCACAGGACCTAATCAGCCCCAGCATTTT.

The chain joins TRBV7-9 to TRBJ2-1; D gene uncertain. Trimming stripped 3 bases from V and 9 bases from J, with 15 bases between. Germline V gene data show CDR1 as SEHNR and CDR2 as FQNEAQ (reference sequence). This CDR3 comprises 14 residues. CDR3 DNA: TGTGCCAGCAGCTTGATGGACGGCGCCGCTGAGCAGTTCTTC. Translated, it gives CASSLMDGAAEQFF.

Only one count was recorded for this clone. The V call is TRBV9, the J call TRBJ2-7; TRBD1 matches 12 bases. CDR1 is SGDLS, CDR2 YYNGEE, per germline. The CDR3 contains 14 residues. V shed 4 bases and J 7 bases; nucleotides not matched to a gene: 6. The CDR3 DNA reads TGTGCCAGCAGCCGCGGGACAGGGGGCGTTGAGCAGTACTTC. This encodes CASSRGTGGVEQYF.

CDR3 sequence: CASSLGGPNEKLFF. The CDR3 DNA sequence: TGTGCCAGCAGCTTAGGGGGGCCTAATGAAAAACTGTTTTTT. The V call is TRBV28, the J call TRBJ1-4; a weak D match, TRBD1 (6 bases). Germline CDR1 and CDR2: MDHEN and SYDVKM. The CDR3 totals 14 residues. With 6 bases removed from V and 3 bases from J, the gap between germline ends came to 11 bases.

CDR3 sequence reads: CAIGTSSYNEQFF. The CDR3 DNA reads as TGTGCCATTGGGACGAGCTCCTACAATGAGCAGTTCTTC. The J gene is TRBJ2-1, the V gene TRBV10-3; either TRBD1 or TRBD2 may fit D (5 bases each). The CDR3 loop spans 13 amino acids. Looked up from germline, CDR1 is ENHRY and CDR2 is SYGVKD. V was trimmed by 9 bases and J by 0 bases, leaving 9 bases between them.

The V gene is TRBV19, the J gene TRBJ1-4; D is ambiguous. The V gene's germline CDR1 is LNHDA and CDR2 SQIVND (reference sequence). V was clipped by 3 bases and J by 8 bases, with 13 bases between them. The CDR3 covers 14 residues. In DNA form, the CDR3 reads TGTGCCAGTAGTATCCGGCCTGCGGGGGAAAAACTGTTTTTT. Amino acid sequence: CASSIRPAGEKLFF.

The chain employs TRBV9 and TRBJ2-6; D is unresolved. Trimming left V 3 bases short and J 4 bases short, with 8 bases between. The CDR3 sequence is 14 residues long. The germline CDR1 and CDR2 sequences are SGDLS and YYNGEE. The CDR3 spells CASSAMRGANVLTF. CDR3 nucleotide sequence: TGTGCCAGCAGCGCCATGCGGGGGGCCAACGTCCTGACTTTC.

The chain links TRBV6-5 to TRBJ2-1; D unresolved. The V gene lost 4 bases and the J gene lost 0 bases, with 10 bases spanning the gap. The CDR3 is 15 amino acids. Germline V lookup: CDR1 MNHEY, CDR2 SVGAGI. This CDR3 is CASSSLRSSYNEQFF. Here the CDR3 DNA reads TGTGCCAGCAGTTCATTACGGAGCTCCTACAATGAGCAGTTCTTC.

The chain has TRBV18 and TRBJ1-1; a weak D match, TRBD1 (5 bases). Trimming took off 3 bases at V and 6 bases at J, with 5 bases between the two ends. Germline CDR1 and CDR2: KGHSH and LQKENI. This CDR3 is 11 amino acids long. The CDR3 DNA follows: TGTGCCAGCTCACCGGGGCCTGAAGCTTTCTTT. As protein: CASSPGPEAFF. The full variable domain, its missing parts supplied by reference TRBV18 and TRBJ1-1, is NAGVMQNPRHLVRRRGQEARLRCSPMKGHSHVYWYRQLPEEGLKFMVYLQKENIIDESGMPKERFSAEFPKEGPSILRIQQVVRGDSAAYFCASSPGPEAFFGQGTRLTVV.

The gene calls are TRBV6-5 and TRBJ2-7, with D maybe TRBD1 (5 bases). From germline, CDR1 is MNHEY and CDR2 SVGAGI. V was clipped by 10 bases and J by 5 bases, with 12 bases between them. The CDR3 contains 11 residues. DNA for the CDR3: TGTGCCACCGGGCAGGGCCACGAGCAGTACTTC. Protein product: CATGQGHEQYF.

This clone was found a few times. V and J are TRBV5-6 and TRBJ2-5; no clear D gene. Germline CDR1 reads SGHDT; CDR2 reads YYEEEE. V lost 4 bases, J lost 3 bases, and 10 bases lay in between. The CDR3 runs 13 residues. The CDR3 region is CASSLIAKETQYF. In nucleotides, the CDR3 is TGTGCCAGCAGCCTGATAGCCAAAGAGACCCAGTACTTC.

The chain has TRBV9 and TRBJ2-2; the D is unclear. Trimming pared 4 bases from V and 5 bases from J, leaving 9 bases between. This CDR3 is 13 amino acids long. The germline V gene encodes CDR1 SGDLS and CDR2 YYNGEE. The CDR3, as DNA: TGTGCCAGCAGCCTAGAGGTTACCGGGGAGCTGTTTTTT. Protein product: CASSLEVTGELFF.

The chain combines TRBV5-8 with TRBJ1-6, with D possibly being TRBD1 (5 bases). The CDR3 is 13 residues long. Germline V gene data show CDR1 as SGHTS and CDR2 as YDEGEE. Between the trimmed V and J ends, which lost 1 base and 9 bases, there was a span of 8 bases. In nucleotides, the CDR3 is TGTGCCAGCAGCTTGATCCAGGGTTCACCCCTCCACTTT. It yields the protein CASSLIQGSPLHF.

This rearrangement joins TRBV7-7 to TRBJ2-7; 10 bases are a match to TRBD1. CDR1 and CDR2 from the germline V gene are SSHAT and FNYEAQ (reference sequence). The CDR3 runs to 15 residues. V was pared by 5 bases and J by 3 bases, with 7 bases of the junction left unmatched. This chain's CDR3 is CASSLRQGAVYEQYF. CDR3 DNA: TGTGCCAGCAGCCTGAGACAGGGGGCAGTCTACGAGCAGTACTTC.

The gene calls are TRBV10-2 and TRBJ1-2, with 7 bases matching TRBD1. The V segment lost 10 bases and the J segment 2 bases; nucleotides outside the gene matches: 7. Germline lookup yields CDR1 WSHSY and CDR2 SAAADI. The CDR3 is 13 amino acids. This CDR3 reads CATTGDKNYGYTF. For the CDR3, the DNA is TGCGCCACTACAGGGGATAAAAACTATGGCTACACCTTC.

The chain uses TRBV5-1 and TRBJ1-4, with D perhaps matching TRBD1 (6 bases). Germline-derived CDR1 and CDR2 are SGHRS and YFSETQ. This CDR3 has 15 residues. V lost 4 bases and J 7 bases, leaving 17 bases between the germline ends. The CDR3 loop reads CASSLTGTGGEKLFF. As DNA, the CDR3 is TGCGCCAGCAGCCTGACAGGAACGGGAGGTGAAAAACTGTTTTTT.

The chain joins TRBV7-9 to TRBJ2-5; either TRBD1 or TRBD2 may supply D (5 bases each). V was shortened by 8 bases and J by 4 bases, with 14 bases between the two germline ends. The CDR3 loop spans 13 amino acids. The germline gives CDR1 SEHNR, CDR2 FQNEAQ (reference sequence). CDR3 sequence reads: CASYRGQGETQYF. Written as DNA, the CDR3 is TGTGCCAGCTATCGGGGCCAGGGAGAGACCCAGTACTTC.

This clone was seen once. The chain is built from TRBV10-2 and TRBJ2-5, with TRBD2 as a possible D gene (6 bases). V was clipped by 3 bases and J by 2 bases, with 10 bases between them. The germline gives CDR1 WSHSY, CDR2 SAAADI. This CDR3 is built from 14 residues. CDR3 bases: TGCGCCAGCAGTGATGCGGGAATACAAGAGACCCAGTACTTC. The encoded protein is CASSDAGIQETQYF.

In this sample, this clone turned up a few times. Within the sample, other DNA sequences also encode this same CDR3. The V and J genes are TRBV9 and TRBJ2-5, with 12 bases identical to TRBD2. The CDR3 loop spans 15 amino acids. Per the germline V gene, CDR1 is SGDLS and CDR2 is YYNGEE. V lost 2 bases and J lost 2; bases outside the gene matches: 1. The DNA for the CDR3 is TGTGCCAGCAGCGTCCTAGCGGGGGGGCAAGAGACCCAGTACTTC. This gives the protein CASSVLAGGQETQYF.

In this sample, this clone turned up once. This sequence joins TRBV5-1 and TRBJ1-1; 9 bases align to TRBD1. The junction had 12 bases not matched to a gene; V was cut back by 2 bases and J by 1 base. CDR1 is SGHRS and CDR2 is YFSETQ in the germline V gene. The CDR3 runs to 18 residues. In nucleotides, the CDR3 is TGCGCCAGCAGCTTCATAGGACAGGGGACGTTGTGGAACACTGAAGCTTTCTTT. Amino acid sequence: CASSFIGQGTLWNTEAFF.

The chain joins TRBV7-2 to TRBJ1-2, with D possibly being TRBD1 (6 bases). The CDR3 totals 14 residues. Trimming removed 4 bases at V and 5 bases at J, with 14 bases between. CDR1 is SGHTA, CDR2 FQGNSA, per germline. CDR3 in DNA: TGTGCCAGCAGCTCCGAGGGGGATGGTTATGGCTACACCTTC. Translation gives CASSSEGDGYGYTF. Using reference TRBV7-2 and TRBJ1-2 for the parts outside the CDR3, the full variable domain is GAGVSQSPSNKVTEKGKDVELRCDPISGHTALYWYRQSLGQGLEFLIYFQGNSAPDKSGLPSDRFSAERTGGSVSTLTIQRTQQEDSAVYLCASSSEGDGYGYTFGSGTRLTVV.

The chain couples TRBV2 to TRBJ2-5; no clear D. Germline values: CDR1 SNHLY, CDR2 FYNNEI. CDR3 size: 11 residues. The ends were cut back, 11 bases at V and 5 bases at J, with 12 bases in the middle. As DNA, the CDR3 is TGTGCCTGTGGGATTCGCGAGACCCAGTACTTC. Translated: CACGIRETQYF.

The J gene is TRBJ1-4, the V gene TRBV5-1; D is unclear. This CDR3 is built from 13 residues. The V gene lost 0 bases and the J gene lost 8 bases, with 8 bases spanning the gap. Looked up from germline, CDR1 is SGHRS and CDR2 is YFSETQ. CDR3 protein: CASSLEGVEKLFF. The CDR3 nucleotides read TGCGCCAGCAGCTTGGAAGGTGTAGAAAAACTGTTTTTT. The variable domain in full, with the rest retrieved from reference TRBV5-1 and TRBJ1-4, is KAGVTQTPRYLIKTRGQQVTLSCSPISGHRSVSWYQQTPGQGLQFLFEYFSETQRNKGNFPGRFSGRQFSNSRSEMNVSTLELGDSALYLCASSLEGVEKLFFGSGTQLSVL.

This clone was recorded once. The V call is TRBV7-3, the J call TRBJ2-5; D is ambiguous. V lost 6 bases, J lost 3 bases, and 11 bases lay in between. CDR1 SGHTA and CDR2 FQGTGA come from the germline V gene. The CDR3 contains 13 residues. CDR3 loop: CASSTTVEETQYF. DNA for the CDR3: TGTGCCAGCAGTACGACCGTGGAAGAGACCCAGTACTTC. Full variable domain (remainder filled in from reference TRBV7-3 and TRBJ2-5): GAGVSQTPSNKVTEKGKYVELRCDPISGHTALYWYRQSLGQGPEFLIYFQGTGAADDSGLPNDRFFAVRPEGSVSTLKIQRTERGDSAVYLCASSTTVEETQYFGPGTRLLVL.

V usage is TRBV15 and J usage is TRBJ1-2; D is ambiguous. V was trimmed by 3 bases and J by 0 bases, leaving 11 bases between them. Germline-derived CDR1 and CDR2 are LNHNV and YYDKDF (reference sequence). This CDR3 is built from 15 residues. The CDR3 nucleotides are TGTGCCACCAGCAGGGATACTACAGCTAACTATGGCTACACCTTC. Translating it yields CATSRDTTANYGYTF.

This chain uses TRBV6-6 with TRBJ2-5; 7 positions match TRBD2. This CDR3 has 15 residues. Germline loops: CDR1 MNHNY, CDR2 SVGAGI (reference sequence). The trim removed 4 bases at V and 5 bases at J, leaving 10 bases unmatched. The CDR3 reads CASSLGWGGDETQYF. As DNA, the CDR3 is TGTGCCAGCAGTTTGGGTTGGGGGGGTGATGAGACCCAGTACTTC.